Listed here are 27 T cell receptor beta chains from one sample, sequenced in a study of T cell repertoires in cytomegalovirus infection. TCRdb ran MiXCR on the reads and lists one entry per CDR3 protein. In the table there are hundreds of thousands of distinct CDR3 sequences, roughly a sixth of which are singletons. The sequenced sample was PBMCs. All receptors come from a human donor in good health (CMV status not recorded). Some clones in this sample may be carry-over from other donors' samples.

The table lists this clonotype with many counts. The chain uses TRBV7-9 and TRBJ2-1; TRBD2 matches at 16 bases. V lost 2 bases to trimming and J lost 2 bases; unmatched junction nucleotides: 6. Germline CDR1 is SEHNR and CDR2 is FQNEAQ (reference sequence). The CDR3 has 19 amino acids. The CDR3 region is CASSLTGLAGGRTYNEQFF. The CDR3 DNA sequence: TGTGCCAGCAGCTTAACGGGACTAGCGGGGGGGAGGACCTACAATGAGCAGTTCTTC.

This clonotype showed up many times. The chain employs TRBV7-8 and TRBJ2-5, with TRBD1 matching 9 bases. V lost 1 base, J lost 6 bases, and 3 bases stayed unmatched. CDR3 length: 14 amino acids. In germline, CDR1 is SGHVS, CDR2 FQNEAQ. CDR3 coding DNA: TGTGCCAGCAGCTTAGGGGGACAGGGAAAGACCCAGTACTTC. It yields the protein CASSLGGQGKTQYF.

This clonotype was detected a few times. The chain uses TRBV19 and TRBJ1-2, with D uncertain. Germline assignment: CDR1 LNHDA and CDR2 SQIVND (reference sequence). Trimming left V 0 bases short and J 2 bases short, with 4 bases between. The CDR3 is made up of 13 amino acids. The chain's CDR3 is CASSIEENYGYTF. In DNA form, the CDR3 reads TGTGCCAGTAGTATAGAGGAGAACTATGGCTACACCTTC.

This clonotype was detected only a few times. The J gene is TRBJ2-1, the V gene TRBV20-1, with D possibly being TRBD1 (6 bases). Germline CDR1 reads DFQATT; CDR2 reads SNEGSKA (reference sequence). The CDR3 spans 14 residues. V was cut by 5 bases and J by 6 bases, with 17 bases left in between. This CDR3 reads CSALNGQLFNEQFF. CDR3 sequence (DNA): TGCAGTGCTCTAAACGGACAGTTATTCAATGAGCAGTTCTTC.

This clonotype was seen many times. The chain links TRBV7-2 to TRBJ1-2, with D possibly being TRBD1 (5 bases). This CDR3 is 15 amino acids long. The ends were cut back, 2 bases at V and 4 bases at J, with 14 bases in the middle. In germline, CDR1 is SGHTA, CDR2 FQGNSA. This CDR3 is CASSLTSTGLYGYTF. Written as DNA, the CDR3 is TGTGCCAGCAGCTTAACTTCAACAGGCCTCTATGGCTACACCTTC. The complete variable domain, with remaining parts taken from reference TRBV7-2 and TRBJ1-2, reads GAGVSQSPSNKVTEKGKDVELRCDPISGHTALYWYRQSLGQGLEFLIYFQGNSAPDKSGLPSDRFSAERTGGSVSTLTIQRTQQEDSAVYLCASSLTSTGLYGYTFGSGTRLTVV.

In regard to this clonotype: This CDR3 fails to terminate in the conserved phenylalanine or tryptophan, so it likely reflects a read error. The gene calls are TRBV7-2 and TRBJ2-5; no clear D. Germline V gene data show CDR1 as SGHTA and CDR2 as FQGNSA. V lost 6 bases to trimming and J lost 7 bases, with 12 bases between them. There are 12 residues in the CDR3. Here the CDR3 DNA reads TGTGCCAGCAGAAAGACCGCAGGGACCCAGTACCTC. Its protein product is CASRKTAGTQYL.

V gene TRBV5-4 combines with J gene TRBJ2-1, with a possible D match to TRBD2 (6 bases). The germline CDR1 and CDR2 sequences are SGHNT and YYREEE (reference sequence). This CDR3 is 15 amino acids long. Trimming shortened V by 4 bases and J by 6 bases, and 17 bases separated the two germline ends. The CDR3 reads CASSGGTPKINEQFF. The CDR3 DNA is TGTGCCAGCAGCGGAGGGACCCCGAAGATCAATGAGCAGTTCTTC. Filled out from reference TRBV5-4 and TRBJ2-1, the complete variable domain reads ETGVTQSPTHLIKTRGQQVTLRCSSQSGHNTVSWYQQALGQGPQFIFQYYREEENGRGNFPPRFSGLQFPNYSSELNVNALELDDSALYLCASSGGTPKINEQFFGPGTRLTVL.

V and J are TRBV29-1 and TRBJ2-2; the D is unclear. Germline V gene lookup returns CDR1 SQVTM and CDR2 ANQGSEA. V was cut by 5 bases and J by 4 bases, with 8 bases left in between. The CDR3 runs to 12 residues. The CDR3 reads CSVLRSTGELFF. The DNA of the CDR3 is TGCAGCGTTCTGAGGAGCACCGGGGAGCTGTTTTTT.

This clonotype appeared many times. This sequence joins TRBV7-3 and TRBJ2-2; either TRBD1 or TRBD2 may supply D (5 bases each). The CDR3 covers 14 residues. Trimming took off 5 bases at V and 0 bases at J, with 7 bases between the two ends. Per the germline V gene, CDR1 is SGHTA and CDR2 is FQGTGA. This CDR3 is CASSPGPNTGELFF. CDR3 nucleotide sequence: TGTGCCAGCAGCCCGGGACCGAACACCGGGGAGCTGTTTTTT.

This clonotype showed up many times. The chain uses TRBV7-6 and TRBJ2-2; TRBD2 might be the D (6 bases). This CDR3 spans 16 amino acids. The ends were cut back, 0 bases at V and 1 base at J, with 9 bases in the middle. CDR1 SGHVS and CDR2 FNYEAQ come from the germline V gene. The CDR3 is CASSLANGGNTGELFF. As DNA, the CDR3 is TGTGCCAGCAGCTTAGCAAACGGGGGGAACACCGGGGAGCTGTTTTTT.

This clonotype was recorded at least ten times. The V and J genes are TRBV6-1 and TRBJ1-2; D call uncertain. This CDR3 has 12 amino acids. Germline V gives CDR1 MNHNS, CDR2 SASEGT. Trimming left V 7 bases short and J 5 bases short, with 11 bases between. The CDR3 DNA is TGTGCCAGCATGACCGGGGAGTATGGCTACACCTTC. It encodes CASMTGEYGYTF.

The V and J genes are TRBV7-9 and TRBJ2-2; D possibly corresponds to TRBD2 (6 bases). The CDR3 contains 15 residues. V was trimmed by 5 bases and J by 7 bases, leaving 17 bases between them. Per germline, CDR1 SEHNR and CDR2 FQNEAQ (reference sequence). In DNA, the CDR3 is TGTGCCAGCAGCAAATCGGAGGGCCAGTTCGGGGAGCTGTTTTTT. Translation gives CASSKSEGQFGELFF.

The chain couples TRBV7-9 to TRBJ1-4; 9 bases agree with TRBD1. The CDR3 has 14 residues. V lost 5 bases and J lost 8; bases outside the gene matches: 6. CDR1 and CDR2 from the germline V gene are SEHNR and FQNEAQ (reference sequence). The CDR3: CASSIRQGGEKLFF. CDR3 nucleotides: TGTGCCAGCAGCATCAGACAGGGGGGCGAAAAACTGTTTTTT.

This clonotype has a handful of counts. V usage is TRBV6-5 and J usage is TRBJ1-1; D gene unclear. The length of the CDR3 is 13 residues. The V and J ends lost 6 bases and 0 bases respectively, with 8 bases between them. Looked up from germline, CDR1 is MNHEY and CDR2 is SVGAGI. CDR3 coding DNA: TGTGCCAGCAGAGAGGTCGTGAACACTGAAGCTTTCTTT. Its translation is CASREVVNTEAFF.

This chain links TRBV6-5 with TRBJ2-3; TRBD2 matches 13 bases. The junction had 7 bases not matched to a gene; V was cut back by 5 bases and J by 8 bases. Germline V gene data show CDR1 as MNHEY and CDR2 as SVGAGI. The CDR3 totals 15 residues. The CDR3 bases are TGTGCCAGCAGTCTTACTAGCGGGGGGGCGGGTACGCAGTATTTT. Its protein product is CASSLTSGGAGTQYF.

This clonotype was found many times. The CDR3 here is CASSLVWETQYF. As DNA, the CDR3 is TGTGCCAGCAGCTTAGTATGGGAGACCCAGTACTTC. This chain connects TRBV7-2 to TRBJ2-5, with D uncertain. V was trimmed by 1 base and J by 5 bases, leaving 5 bases between them. The CDR3 runs 12 residues. CDR1 SGHTA and CDR2 FQGNSA come from the germline V gene. Full variable domain (rest looked up from reference TRBV7-2 and TRBJ2-5): GAGVSQSPSNKVTEKGKDVELRCDPISGHTALYWYRQSLGQGLEFLIYFQGNSAPDKSGLPSDRFSAERTGGSVSTLTIQRTQQEDSAVYLCASSLVWETQYFGPGTRLLVL.

The chain is built from TRBV19 and TRBJ1-1, with D perhaps matching TRBD1 (6 bases). V was cut by 6 bases and J by 3 bases, with 20 bases left in between. Germline CDR1 LNHDA, CDR2 SQIVND (reference sequence). The CDR3 has 16 amino acids. The DNA of the CDR3 is TGTGCCAGTAGGGTTGCGGGGGGCATTTGGTACACTGAAGCTTTCTTT. The encoded protein is CASRVAGGIWYTEAFF.

This clonotype has more than one count but fewer than ten. This sequence joins TRBV7-3 and TRBJ2-3, with 8 bases identical to TRBD1. The CDR3 has 15 residues. V lost 2 bases, J lost 4 bases, and 5 bases stayed unmatched. From germline, CDR1 is SGHTA and CDR2 FQGTGA. The CDR3 nucleotides read TGTGCCAGCAGCTTACAGCAGGGGGCCCCAGATACGCAGTATTTT. It yields the protein CASSLQQGAPDTQYF.

The chain joins TRBV5-1 to TRBJ1-3, with D possibly matching TRBD1 (5 bases). The germline V and J ends were trimmed by 5 bases and 0 bases, with 15 bases remaining between them. The CDR3 runs to 16 residues. In germline, CDR1 is SGHRS, CDR2 YFSETQ. CDR3 DNA sequence: TGCGCCAGCAGGCCGACAGTGAGTCCCTCTGGAAACACCATATATTTT. This sequence encodes CASRPTVSPSGNTIYF.

This clonotype turned up a few times. The chain has TRBV20-1 and TRBJ1-5, with unresolved D. The CDR3 totals 18 residues. Germline V gene sequence: CDR1 DFQATT, CDR2 SNEGSKA (reference sequence). Trimming removed 3 bases at V and 0 bases at J, with 21 bases between. The CDR3 loop reads CSARRSPLSSHSNQPQHF. The CDR3 DNA reads as TGCAGTGCTAGGAGGTCCCCCCTTTCGTCTCATAGCAATCAGCCCCAGCATTTT.

The chain employs TRBV25-1 and TRBJ2-7, with 7 bases matching TRBD1. This CDR3 has 13 residues. From germline, CDR1 is MGHDK and CDR2 SYGVNS. J lost 0 bases, V lost 8 bases, and 4 bases had no gene match. The CDR3 loop is CASGRQGSYEQYF. The CDR3 nucleotides are TGTGCCAGCGGAAGACAGGGCTCCTACGAGCAGTACTTC.

This chain joins TRBV5-4 and TRBJ2-5; 8 nucleotides match TRBD1. Germline trimming cut 4 bases from V and 3 bases from J; bases unmatched to any gene: 8. The CDR3 covers 15 residues. Germline loops: CDR1 SGHNT, CDR2 YYREEE (reference sequence). The CDR3, as DNA: TGTGCCAGCAGCGGGGCGACAGGGGACAAAGAGACCCAGTACTTC. It is translated as CASSGATGDKETQYF.

This clonotype was detected ten times or more. The rearrangement joins TRBV6-6 to TRBJ1-1; tentative D call: TRBD1 (5 bases). This CDR3 is built from 15 residues. CDR1 MNHNY and CDR2 SVGAGI come from the germline V gene (reference sequence). V was cut by 11 bases and J by 0 bases, with 19 bases left in between. The CDR3 is CAGGVRTGVNTEAFF. CDR3 nucleotides: TGTGCCGGGGGAGTCCGGACGGGGGTGAACACTGAAGCTTTCTTT.

This clonotype came up a few times. This rearrangement joins TRBV6-6 to TRBJ2-1; D call uncertain. Germline V gene data show CDR1 as MNHNY and CDR2 as SVGAGI (reference sequence). V lost 7 bases and J lost 13, with 32 bases in between. The CDR3 totals 17 residues. DNA for the CDR3: TGTGCCAGCATCCCGAACCCCCCCGCCGCAGGTACCAAATTACAGTTCTTC. Translating gives CASIPNPPAAGTKLQFF.

This clonotype appeared many times. The chain couples TRBV7-2 to TRBJ2-3; TRBD1 aligns across 8 bases. Per germline, CDR1 SGHTA and CDR2 FQGNSA. The CDR3 length is 14 residues. Trimming at V came to 5 bases and at J to 8 bases, leaving 9 bases not matched to a gene. As DNA, the CDR3 is TGTGCCAGCAGCCAAGGGACAGGAGGGGGTACGCAGTATTTT. This encodes CASSQGTGGGTQYF.

Many counts were recorded for this clonotype. The chain carries TRBV7-2 and TRBJ1-2; 10 bases line up with TRBD1. Germline V lookup: CDR1 SGHTA, CDR2 FQGNSA. V lost 4 bases, J lost 7 bases, and 12 bases stayed unmatched. This CDR3 has 16 amino acids. The CDR3 region has the DNA TGTGCCAGCAGCTCACCGGACAGGGGGATTCGCCTTGGCTACACCTTC. Encoded protein: CASSSPDRGIRLGYTF.

This clonotype turned up a few times. This rearrangement joins TRBV5-5 to TRBJ2-5; 7 bases match TRBD2. The CDR3 runs 14 residues. After removal of 4 bases from V and 3 bases from J, the junction contained 6 bases not matched to a gene. Germline V gene data show CDR1 as SGHKS and CDR2 as YYEKEE (reference sequence). The CDR3 nucleotides read TGTGCCAGCAGCGAGGAAAGCGGGGAAGAGACCCAGTACTTC. It yields the protein CASSEESGEETQYF.